This paragraph reports one T cell receptor (beta chain). This clonotype has at least ten counts. Its antigen is still unknown. Within one base of it there is no much larger clone, and no base qualities were kept. The data belong to a study of tumor-infiltrating lymphocytes in primary liver carcinoma (TCRdb year 2017). Turning to the overall study: Between November 2015 and March 2016, about 5 patients in China with histopathologically diagnosed primary liver carcinoma had their tumors surgically resected. Across five regions of each liver tumor, along with adjacent normal tissue and blood, the study brought together TCRbeta repertoire sequencing, expression microarrays and whole-exome sequencing. Of the five patients (three men and two women, aged 30 to 69 years), four had hepatocellular carcinoma and one had combined HCC and intrahepatic cholangiocarcinoma. A total of some 35 specimens from 5 patients underwent TCRbeta repertoire sequencing, comprising about 25 tumor regions, 5 adjacent noncancerous liver tissues and 5 peripheral blood samples. Each sample produced roughly 3.65 to 7.5 million productive TCRbeta reads, and read depth showed no significant difference between tissue types. The five patients had tumors of stage T1-T3 N0M0, with maximum diameters ranging from about 4 to 11 cm. Reproducibility between technical replicate repertoires was high, with correlation coefficients above 0.98 and mean shared-clone rates approximately 0.91. Study-wide conclusions, independent of this receptor: Because sequencing covered only the TCR beta chain and unpaired alpha chains were not captured, true repertoire diversity is likely underestimated. Only five patients were included in the study, and the authors note that the findings should be validated in a larger study. A significantly larger repertoire fraction was made up by the top 250 clones in tumors than in blood (p = 0.039). Since the samples were bulk and unsorted, there was no way to compare CD4+ and CD8+ T cell repertoires. Repertoire overlap was found to be higher between tumor regions (mean roughly 35%) than between tumor-adjacent (roughly 17%) or tumor-blood (around 15%) pairs, consistent with antigen-driven expansion.

TCRbeta-specific cDNA was reverse-transcribed from 500 ng total RNA using a constant-region primer and ProtoScript II reverse transcriptase. Construction of the TCRbeta libraries relied on three nested rounds of multiplex PCR, following a slightly modified ARM-PCR procedure. Multiplex TRBV1-TRBV30 forward primers and a Cbeta reverse primer were used in the first two PCR rounds, each of which was run for approximately 11 cycles. A final 25-cycle PCR with Deep VentR polymerase added sample barcodes and Illumina adapters. Before sequencing, amplicons of 200-500 bp were gel-purified using a QIAquick gel extraction kit. The TCRbeta amplicons were sequenced with 250-bp paired-end reads on an Illumina HiSeq 2500. As for the authors' bioinformatics: Reads were quality-trimmed with Trimmomatic v0.33, and paired reads were merged with FLASH v1.2.11 to recover full CDR3 sequences. V, D and J germline segments were assigned to the rearranged TCRbeta sequences using MiGEC v1.2.1b. Clonotype statistics, along with Shannon-Wiener diversity indices, were calculated using VDJtools v1.0.0. Except for diversity analysis, only each sample's 250 most abundant clonotypes were used in subsequent analyses to reduce sampling bias. TCRdb reanalyzed the raw reads on its own, using fastp at Q25 for trimming and MiXCR for clone calling, and kept in-frame beta chains. Rows merge per CDR3 protein into single entries with the most common DNA and genes. The V and J calls follow TCRdb's processing rather than the paper's. Across this sample there are hundreds of thousands of distinct CDR3 sequences, with more than 55% seen only once. Of the sample, 17% falls within the top ten clones.

Blood RNA was extracted from unsorted whole blood with TRIzol reagent; germline DNA came from the DNeasy Blood & Tissue kit. At the time of sampling, the patients had chronic HBV infection and had not received any treatment. Before surgery, 4 to 5 milliliters of peripheral blood were collected into K2EDTA tubes. V sheds 1 base and J sheds 4 bases, leaving 19 bases between their ends. Looking up the germline V gene (reference sequence) yields CDR1 SGHAT and CDR2 FQDESV. The CDR3 covers 18 residues, taking in both the cysteine and the phenylalanine. Of all the DNA, just the CDR3 is kept, 54 bases in frame from base 1.

The source material was peripheral blood. This clonotype was sampled from a woman in her 30s with primary liver carcinoma and hepatitis B virus infection. This chain joins TRBV11-1 to TRBJ2-2; the D gene is possibly TRBD1 or TRBD2, with 6 bases matching each. The sequenced DNA is TGTGCCAGCAGCTTAGAGGTGGCAGGGGAGGTGAGCACCGGGGAGCTGTTTTTT. Translated, this is CASSLEVAGEVSTGELFF.